What follows is one T cell receptor beta chain and its context. It has no known antigen specificity. Base qualities are not at hand, and no much larger clone is one base apart. These data come from a study of immune evolution from preneoplasia to lung adenocarcinoma (dated by TCRdb to about 2021). Notes on the research overall: HLA loss of heterozygosity was observed in approximately 7%, 15% and 30% of AIS, MIA and ADC lesions, respectively, and was not observed in any AAH lesions. Resected precursor lesions (AAH, AIS, MIA) and invasive adenocarcinomas were compared against paired morphologically normal lung tissue. In total, the cohort included 50 to 65 patients with pulmonary nodules, all of whom underwent surgical resection. A total of fewer than 60 patients contributed TCR sequencing data. The sample size depended on which specimens were available, not on a prior power calculation. Class I HLA alleles were inferred from exome data with POLYSOLVER, and allele-specific HLA loss was detected with LOHHLA. The immune data were combined with whole exome sequencing and methylation data from the same cohort of nodules. According to the study, about 100 samples were used for TCR sequencing. The study combined immune gene expression, TCR sequencing and multiplex immunofluorescence to profile immune contexture across lung adenocarcinoma precursors and invasive adenocarcinoma.

Patients underwent resection in Japan or China between about 2014 and 2017. Histologic diagnosis of each case was confirmed independently by two lung cancer pathologists on H&E slides. Premalignant or tumor cells were enriched for nucleic acid extraction by macro-dissection performed after pathologic assessment. DNA was isolated from FFPE tissue using the AllPrep DNA/RNA FFPE Kit. Using the immunoSEQ hsTCRbeta Kit, TCR beta CDR3 regions were sequenced from DNA. The original pipeline was this. TCR sequencing data were analysed with the ImmunoSEQ Analyzer. T cell clonality was defined as 1 minus Pielou's evenness, calculated on productive rearrangements. T cell diversity was measured with the inverse Simpson index on productive templates. T cell density was defined as TCR beta template counts normalized to usable DNA, with usable DNA estimated by amplifying and sequencing housekeeping genes. Two-sided Kruskal-Wallis tests were used to compare TCR metrics between histologic stages. Imported from immuneACCESS, the table was reduced by TCRdb to in-frame sequences with V and J called. These copies leave out some clones; in studies compared against another copy, an unresolved V gene accounts for under half, and the cause of the remainder is not known. From that table come the V and J calls and clone size; the DNA was used to work out D and trimming. The sample records roughly 5,000 clones, about 68% of which are singletons. The top ten clones comprise roughly 6.4% of the sample.

Study-level results and caveats: Clonality was highest in normal lung, while later-stage lesions appeared to have lower clonality but higher T cell density and diversity. T cell clonality was highest in KRAS-mutant nodules compared with EGFR-mutant or double wild-type lesions. Because all patients came from Japan and China, whether the findings apply to Western populations was uncertain. The findings were based on association rather than direct causation, and larger cohorts with long-term follow-up and longitudinal biopsies were deemed needed. The highest top T cell clone frequencies were observed in normal lung, and a progressive decrease in top T cell clone frequencies appeared to occur from AAH through AIS, MIA and invasive adenocarcinoma.

The clonotype comes from a person aged 60-80 years with lung adenocarcinoma. Sequencing used FFPE lung adenocarcinoma in situ tissue. This specimen's cell subset or site label, interpreted: preinvasive adenocarcinoma in situ (AIS).

The DNA is TGCGCCAGCAGTGAGTCACGGTACACTGAAGCTTTCTTT. Translated, this is CASSESRYTEAFF. The sequence links TRBV10-1 to TRBJ1-1, with the D gene not confidently named. V loses 0 bases, J loses 3 bases, and the germline ends lie 5 bases apart. The CDR3, cysteine through phenylalanine, is 13 amino acids long. Left in the record is the CDR3 DNA by itself, 39 bases read in frame from the first base. CDR1 and CDR2, per the germline V gene (reference sequence), are WNHNN and SYGVQD.